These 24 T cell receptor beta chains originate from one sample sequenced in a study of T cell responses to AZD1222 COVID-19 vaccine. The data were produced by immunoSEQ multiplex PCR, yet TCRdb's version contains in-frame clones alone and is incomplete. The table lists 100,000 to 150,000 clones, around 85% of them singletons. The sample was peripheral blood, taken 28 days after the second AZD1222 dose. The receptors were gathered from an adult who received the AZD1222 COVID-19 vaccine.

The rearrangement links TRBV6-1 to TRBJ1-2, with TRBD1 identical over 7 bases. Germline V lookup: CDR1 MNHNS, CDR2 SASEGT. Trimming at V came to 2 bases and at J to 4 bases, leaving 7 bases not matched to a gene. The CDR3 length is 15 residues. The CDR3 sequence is CASSEQRTGPYGYTF. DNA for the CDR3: TGTGCCAGCAGTGAACAAAGGACAGGCCCCTATGGCTACACCTTC.

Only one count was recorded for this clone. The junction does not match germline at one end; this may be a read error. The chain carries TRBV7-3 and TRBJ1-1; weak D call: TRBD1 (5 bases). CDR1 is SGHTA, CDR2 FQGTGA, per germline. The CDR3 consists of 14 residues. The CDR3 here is CASSLTGAGVGIFF. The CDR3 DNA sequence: TGTGCCAGCAGCTTAACCGGGGCGGGAGTGGGAATTTTTTTT.

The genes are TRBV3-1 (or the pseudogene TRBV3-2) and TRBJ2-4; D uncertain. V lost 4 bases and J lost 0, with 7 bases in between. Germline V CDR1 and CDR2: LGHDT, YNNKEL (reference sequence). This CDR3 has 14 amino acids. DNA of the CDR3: TGTGCCAGCAGCCCCCAGAGAGCCAAAAACATTCAGTACTTC. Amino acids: CASSPQRAKNIQYF.

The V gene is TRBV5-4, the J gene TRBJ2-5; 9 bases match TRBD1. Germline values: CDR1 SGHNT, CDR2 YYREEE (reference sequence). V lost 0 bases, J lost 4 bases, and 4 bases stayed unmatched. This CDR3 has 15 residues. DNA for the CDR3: TGTGCCAGCAGCTTGGGTGGGGGACAGGGAGAGACCCAGTACTTC. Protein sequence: CASSLGGGQGETQYF.

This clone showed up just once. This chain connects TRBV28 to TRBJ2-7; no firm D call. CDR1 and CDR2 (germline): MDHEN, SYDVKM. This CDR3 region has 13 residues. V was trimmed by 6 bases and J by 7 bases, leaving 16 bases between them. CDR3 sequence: CASRDQIRWEQYF. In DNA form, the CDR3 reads TGTGCCAGCAGGGACCAAATCCGATGGGAGCAGTACTTC.

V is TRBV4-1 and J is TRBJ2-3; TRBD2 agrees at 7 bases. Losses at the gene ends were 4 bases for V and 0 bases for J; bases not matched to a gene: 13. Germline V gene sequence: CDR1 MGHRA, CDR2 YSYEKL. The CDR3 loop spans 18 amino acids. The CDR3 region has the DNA TGCGCCAGCAGCCGAAGGATGGGGGGAGCGGGGAGCACAGATACGCAGTATTTT. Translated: CASSRRMGGAGSTDTQYF.

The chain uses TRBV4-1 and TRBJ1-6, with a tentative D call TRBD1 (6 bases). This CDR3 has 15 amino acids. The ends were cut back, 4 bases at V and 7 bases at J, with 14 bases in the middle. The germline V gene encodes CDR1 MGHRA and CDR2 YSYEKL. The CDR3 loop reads CASSRRDTINSPLHF. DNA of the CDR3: TGCGCCAGCAGCCGCCGGGACACAATCAATTCACCCCTCCACTTT.

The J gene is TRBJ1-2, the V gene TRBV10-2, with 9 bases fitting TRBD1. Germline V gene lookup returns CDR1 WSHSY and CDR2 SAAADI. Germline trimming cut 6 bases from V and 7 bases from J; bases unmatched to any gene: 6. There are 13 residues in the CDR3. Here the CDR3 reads CASRDRGDGGYTF. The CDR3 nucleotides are TGCGCCAGCAGGGACAGGGGAGATGGTGGCTACACCTTC.

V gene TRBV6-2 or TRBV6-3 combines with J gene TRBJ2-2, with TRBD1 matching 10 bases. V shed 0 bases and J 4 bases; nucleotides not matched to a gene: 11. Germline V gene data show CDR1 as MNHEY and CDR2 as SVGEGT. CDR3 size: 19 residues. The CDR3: CASSYSGTGASASTGELFF. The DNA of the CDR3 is TGTGCCAGCAGTTACTCGGGGACAGGGGCGAGTGCGAGCACCGGGGAGCTGTTTTTT.

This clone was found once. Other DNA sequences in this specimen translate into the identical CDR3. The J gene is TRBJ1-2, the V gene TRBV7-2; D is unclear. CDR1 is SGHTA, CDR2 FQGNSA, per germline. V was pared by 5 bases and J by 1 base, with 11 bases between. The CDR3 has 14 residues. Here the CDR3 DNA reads TGTGCCAGCAGCACTCGTGGGGTTAACTATGGCTACACCTTC. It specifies CASSTRGVNYGYTF. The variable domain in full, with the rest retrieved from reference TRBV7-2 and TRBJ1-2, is GAGVSQSPSNKVTEKGKDVELRCDPISGHTALYWYRQSLGQGLEFLIYFQGNSAPDKSGLPSDRFSAERTGGSVSTLTIQRTQQEDSAVYLCASSTRGVNYGYTFGSGTRLTVV.

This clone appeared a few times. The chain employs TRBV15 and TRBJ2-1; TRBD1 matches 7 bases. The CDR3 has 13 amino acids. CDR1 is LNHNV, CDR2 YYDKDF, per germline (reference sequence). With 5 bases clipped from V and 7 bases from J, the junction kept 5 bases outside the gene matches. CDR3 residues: CATSGGQTNEQFF. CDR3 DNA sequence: TGTGCCACCAGCGGGGGACAGACAAATGAGCAGTTCTTC.

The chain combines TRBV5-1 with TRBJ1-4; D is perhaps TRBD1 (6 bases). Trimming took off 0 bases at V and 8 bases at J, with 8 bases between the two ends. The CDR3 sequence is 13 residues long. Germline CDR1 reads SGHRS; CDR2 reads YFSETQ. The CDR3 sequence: CASSLEGGEKLFF. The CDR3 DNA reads TGCGCCAGCAGCTTGGAAGGGGGGGAAAAACTGTTTTTT.

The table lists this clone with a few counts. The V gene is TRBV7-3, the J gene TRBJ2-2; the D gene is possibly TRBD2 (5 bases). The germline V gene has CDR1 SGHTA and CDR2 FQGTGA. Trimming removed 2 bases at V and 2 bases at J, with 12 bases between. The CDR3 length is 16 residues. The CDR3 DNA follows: TGTGCCAGCAGCTTACGGGAACCCGGCAACACCGGGGAGCTGTTTTTT. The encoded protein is CASSLREPGNTGELFF.

CDR3 sequence (DNA): TGCGCCAGCAGCCCGACGGGACAGGGTAGGGAAAAACTGTTTTTT. This encodes CASSPTGQGREKLFF. The V and J genes are TRBV5-1 and TRBJ1-4, with 9 bases lining up with TRBD1. The CDR3 has 15 residues. V gave up 4 bases and J gave up 8 bases; unmatched junction bases: 9. In germline, CDR1 is SGHRS, CDR2 YFSETQ.

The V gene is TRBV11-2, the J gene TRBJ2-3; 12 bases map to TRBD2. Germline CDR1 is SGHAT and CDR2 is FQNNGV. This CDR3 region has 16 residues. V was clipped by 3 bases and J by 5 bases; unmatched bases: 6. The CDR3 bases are TGTGCCAGCAGCTTTACTAGCGGGGGGCGGGGAGATACGCAGTATTTT. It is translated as CASSFTSGGRGDTQYF.

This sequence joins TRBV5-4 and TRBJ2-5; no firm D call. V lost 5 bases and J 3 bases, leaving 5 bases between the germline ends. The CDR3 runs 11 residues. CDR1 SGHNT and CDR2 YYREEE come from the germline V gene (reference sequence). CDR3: CASRREETQYF. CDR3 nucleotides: TGTGCCAGCAGACGGGAAGAGACCCAGTACTTC.

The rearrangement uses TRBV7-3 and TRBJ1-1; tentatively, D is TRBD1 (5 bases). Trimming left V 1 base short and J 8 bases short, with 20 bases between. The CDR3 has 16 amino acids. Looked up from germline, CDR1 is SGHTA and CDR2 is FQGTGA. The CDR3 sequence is CASSLNPGQVWGEAFF. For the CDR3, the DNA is TGTGCCAGCAGCTTAAACCCCGGGCAGGTATGGGGGGAAGCTTTCTTT.

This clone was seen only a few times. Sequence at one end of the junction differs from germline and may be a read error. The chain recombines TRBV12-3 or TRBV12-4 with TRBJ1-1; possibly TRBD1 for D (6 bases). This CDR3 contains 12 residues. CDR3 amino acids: CASSFRGSGANF. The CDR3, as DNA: TGTGCCAGCAGTTTTAGGGGTTCAGGGGCCAACTTT.

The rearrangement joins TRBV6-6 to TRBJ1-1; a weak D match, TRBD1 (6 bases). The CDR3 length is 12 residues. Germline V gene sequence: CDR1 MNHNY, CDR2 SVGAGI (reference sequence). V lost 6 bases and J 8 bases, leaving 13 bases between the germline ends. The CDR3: CASSPPDREAFF. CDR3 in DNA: TGTGCCAGCAGCCCGCCGGACAGAGAAGCTTTCTTT.

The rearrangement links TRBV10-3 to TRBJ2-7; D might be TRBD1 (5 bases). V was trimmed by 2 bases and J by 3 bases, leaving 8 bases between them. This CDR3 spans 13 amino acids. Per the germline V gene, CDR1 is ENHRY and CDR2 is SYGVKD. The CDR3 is CAISEGHLYEQYF. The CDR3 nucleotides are TGTGCCATCAGTGAGGGACACCTCTACGAGCAGTACTTC.

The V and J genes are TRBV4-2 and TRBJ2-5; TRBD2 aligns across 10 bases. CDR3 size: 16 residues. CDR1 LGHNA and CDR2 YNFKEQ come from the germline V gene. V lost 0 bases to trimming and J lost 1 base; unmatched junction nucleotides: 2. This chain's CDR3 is CASSQESSGGQETQYF. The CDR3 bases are TGTGCCAGCAGCCAAGAGTCTAGCGGGGGCCAAGAGACCCAGTACTTC.

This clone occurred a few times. The CDR3 nucleotides read TGTGCCAGCAGAGACGAAAGGGGCTATGGCTACACCTTC. It specifies CASRDERGYGYTF. The chain couples TRBV12-3 or TRBV12-4 to TRBJ1-2; a possible D gene is TRBD1 (5 bases). CDR3 length: 13 amino acids. The germline V and J ends were trimmed by 6 bases and 4 bases, with 12 bases remaining between them.

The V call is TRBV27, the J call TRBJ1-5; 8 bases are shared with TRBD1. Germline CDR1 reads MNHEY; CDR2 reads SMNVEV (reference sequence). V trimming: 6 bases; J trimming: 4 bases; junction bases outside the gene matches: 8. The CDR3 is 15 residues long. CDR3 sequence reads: CASRLGQEMNQPQHF. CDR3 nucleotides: TGTGCCAGCAGGCTGGGACAGGAGATGAATCAGCCCCAGCATTTT.

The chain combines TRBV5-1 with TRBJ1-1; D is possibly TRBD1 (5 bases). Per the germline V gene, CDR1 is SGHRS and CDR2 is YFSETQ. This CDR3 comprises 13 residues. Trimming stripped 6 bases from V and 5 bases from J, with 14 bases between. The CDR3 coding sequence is TGCGCCAGCAACGGGGCCGGCAGGACTGAAGCTTTCTTT. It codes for CASNGAGRTEAFF. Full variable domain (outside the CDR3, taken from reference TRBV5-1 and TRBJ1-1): KAGVTQTPRYLIKTRGQQVTLSCSPISGHRSVSWYQQTPGQGLQFLFEYFSETQRNKGNFPGRFSGRQFSNSRSEMNVSTLELGDSALYLCASNGAGRTEAFFGQGTRLTVV.